The present T cell receptor (beta chain) was sequenced within a study of CD4+ T cells in melanoma. Notes on the study in general: CD8+ T cell, macrophage and B cell function reportedly correlated with neoantigen-specific CD4+ T cells. Neoantigen-specific CD4+ T cells in melanoma reportedly had diverse differentiation states.

With regard to this clone: Its specificity is unknown.

The length of the CDR3 is 15 residues. The trim removed 5 bases at V and 7 bases at J, leaving 6 bases unmatched. Germline V lookup: CDR1 SGHAT, CDR2 FQNNGV. Clones were sequenced by immunoSEQ multiplex PCR, and TCRdb holds only the in-frame ones, with some missing. The sample records some 14,000 clones, around three quarters being singletons. The sequence came from a human donor with melanoma. The chain employs TRBV11-2 and TRBJ2-1, with 12 bases lining up with TRBD1. The specimen was cells from a culture (not recorded whether cultured in vitro). Here the CDR3 reads CASSRRGQGANEQFF. In DNA form, the CDR3 reads TGTGCCAGCAGCCGCCGGGGACAGGGGGCTAATGAGCAGTTCTTC.